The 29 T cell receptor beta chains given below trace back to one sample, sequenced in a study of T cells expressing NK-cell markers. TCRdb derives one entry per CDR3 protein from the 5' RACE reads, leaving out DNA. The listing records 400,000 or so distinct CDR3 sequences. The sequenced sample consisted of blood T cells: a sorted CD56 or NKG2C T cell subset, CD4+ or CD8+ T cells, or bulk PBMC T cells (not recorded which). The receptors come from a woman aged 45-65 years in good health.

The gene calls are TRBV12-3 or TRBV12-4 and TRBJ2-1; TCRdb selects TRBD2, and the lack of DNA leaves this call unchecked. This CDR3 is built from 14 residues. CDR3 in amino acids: CASSLVGSGNEQFF.

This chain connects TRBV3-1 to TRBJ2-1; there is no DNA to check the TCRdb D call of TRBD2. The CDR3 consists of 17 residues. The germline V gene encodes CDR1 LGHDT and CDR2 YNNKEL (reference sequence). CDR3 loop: CASSGPWTSEHLNEQFF.

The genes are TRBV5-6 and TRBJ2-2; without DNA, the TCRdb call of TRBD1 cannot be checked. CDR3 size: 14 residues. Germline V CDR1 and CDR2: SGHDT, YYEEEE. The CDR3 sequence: CASSFTGFTGELFF.

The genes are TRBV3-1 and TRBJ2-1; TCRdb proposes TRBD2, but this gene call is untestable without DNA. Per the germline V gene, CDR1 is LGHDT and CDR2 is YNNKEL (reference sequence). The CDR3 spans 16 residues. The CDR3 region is CASSQVGGGFRHEQFF.

The CDR3 is CASSYPTDGTYEQYF. This chain links TRBV6-5 with TRBJ2-7; TCRdb picks TRBD1, but there is no DNA to check that call. The CDR3 runs to 15 residues. Germline CDR1 is MNHEY and CDR2 is SVGAGI.

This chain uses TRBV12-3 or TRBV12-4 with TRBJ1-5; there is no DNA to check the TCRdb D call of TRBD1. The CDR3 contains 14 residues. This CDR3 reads CASSLDIPHQPQHF.

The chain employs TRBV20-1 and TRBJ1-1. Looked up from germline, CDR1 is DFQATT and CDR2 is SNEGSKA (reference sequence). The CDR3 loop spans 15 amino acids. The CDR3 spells CSARDQVSRYYEAFF.

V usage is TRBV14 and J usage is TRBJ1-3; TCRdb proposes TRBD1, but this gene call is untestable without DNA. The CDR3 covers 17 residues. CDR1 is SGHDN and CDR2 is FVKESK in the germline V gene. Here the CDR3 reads CASSRTAGASIGNTIYF.

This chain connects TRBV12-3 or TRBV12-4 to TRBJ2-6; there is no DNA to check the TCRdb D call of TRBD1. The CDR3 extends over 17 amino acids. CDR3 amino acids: CASRNRDRVGGANVLTF.

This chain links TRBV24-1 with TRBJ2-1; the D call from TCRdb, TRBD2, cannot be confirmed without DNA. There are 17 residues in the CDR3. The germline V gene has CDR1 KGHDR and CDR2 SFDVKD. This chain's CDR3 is CATSDPLAGGMYNEQFF.

CDR3 loop: CASSLAGGSTGYEQYF. The chain employs TRBV9 and TRBJ2-7; TCRdb outputs TRBD2, but without DNA this stays unchecked. Per germline, CDR1 SGDLS and CDR2 YYNGEE. The CDR3 consists of 16 residues.

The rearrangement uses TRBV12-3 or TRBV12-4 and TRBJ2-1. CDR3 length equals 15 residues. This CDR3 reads CASSRQFGSYNEQFF.

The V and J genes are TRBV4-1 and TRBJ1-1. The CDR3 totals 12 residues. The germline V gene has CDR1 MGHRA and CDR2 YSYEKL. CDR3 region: CASSRGYTEAFF.

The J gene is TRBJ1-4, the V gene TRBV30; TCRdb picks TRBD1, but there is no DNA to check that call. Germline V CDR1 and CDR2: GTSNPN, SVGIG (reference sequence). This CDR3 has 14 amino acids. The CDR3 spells CAWKVTASNEKLFF.

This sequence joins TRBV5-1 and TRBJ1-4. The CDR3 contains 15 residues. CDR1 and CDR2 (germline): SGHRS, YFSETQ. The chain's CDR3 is CASSLAGTPNEKLFF.

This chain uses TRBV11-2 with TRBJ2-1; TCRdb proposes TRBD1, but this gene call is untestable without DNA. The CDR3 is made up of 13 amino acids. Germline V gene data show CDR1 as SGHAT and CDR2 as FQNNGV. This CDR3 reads CASSENRVNEQFF.

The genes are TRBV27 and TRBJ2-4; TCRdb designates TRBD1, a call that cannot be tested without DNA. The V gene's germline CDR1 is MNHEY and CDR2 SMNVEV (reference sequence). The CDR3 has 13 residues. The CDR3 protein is CASTPIAKNIQYF.

CDR3: CASSLAAGQPDYEQYF. The chain carries TRBV11-1 and TRBJ2-7; the TCRdb call, TRBD1, lacks DNA for checking. The germline V gene has CDR1 SGHAT and CDR2 FQDESV (reference sequence). This CDR3 has 16 residues.

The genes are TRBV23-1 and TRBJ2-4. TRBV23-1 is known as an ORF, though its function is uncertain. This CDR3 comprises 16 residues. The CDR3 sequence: CASSHSGSLAKNIQYF.

The CDR3 sequence is CATGRGSYNEQFF. The V call is TRBV10-3, the J call TRBJ2-1; the TCRdb D gene call, TRBD1, has no DNA to confirm it. The CDR3 loop spans 13 amino acids. Germline assignment: CDR1 ENHRY and CDR2 SYGVKD.

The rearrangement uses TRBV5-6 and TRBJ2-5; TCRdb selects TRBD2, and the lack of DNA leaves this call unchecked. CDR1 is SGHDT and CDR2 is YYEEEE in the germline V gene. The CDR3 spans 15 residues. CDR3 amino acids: CASTGLAGGAETQYF.

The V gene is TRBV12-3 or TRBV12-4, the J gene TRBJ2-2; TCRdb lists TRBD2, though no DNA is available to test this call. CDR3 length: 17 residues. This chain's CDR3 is CASSFEGLARNTGELFF.

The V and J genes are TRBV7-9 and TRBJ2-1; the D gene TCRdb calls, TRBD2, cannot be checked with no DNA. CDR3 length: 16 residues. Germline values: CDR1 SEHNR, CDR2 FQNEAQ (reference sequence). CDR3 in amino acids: CASSLVSGRAGNEQFF.

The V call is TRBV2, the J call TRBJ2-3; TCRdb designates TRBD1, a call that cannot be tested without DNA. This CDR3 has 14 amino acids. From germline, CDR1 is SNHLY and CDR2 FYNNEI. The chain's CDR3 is CASSAQGDTDTQYF.

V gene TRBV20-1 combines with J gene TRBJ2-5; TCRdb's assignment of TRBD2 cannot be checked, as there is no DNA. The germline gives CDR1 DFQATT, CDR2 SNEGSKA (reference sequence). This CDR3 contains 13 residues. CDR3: CSARLAGGETQYF.

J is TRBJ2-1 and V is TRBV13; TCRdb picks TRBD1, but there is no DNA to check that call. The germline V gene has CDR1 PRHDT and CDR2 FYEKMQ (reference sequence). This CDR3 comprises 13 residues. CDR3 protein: CASSSDRGDEQFF.

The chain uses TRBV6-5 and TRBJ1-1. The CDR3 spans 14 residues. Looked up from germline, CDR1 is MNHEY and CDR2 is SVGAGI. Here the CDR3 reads CASREGAGKTEAFF.

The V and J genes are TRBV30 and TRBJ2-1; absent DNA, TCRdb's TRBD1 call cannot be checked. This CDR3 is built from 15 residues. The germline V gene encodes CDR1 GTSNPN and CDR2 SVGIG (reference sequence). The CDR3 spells CAWSSWKGGHNEQFF.

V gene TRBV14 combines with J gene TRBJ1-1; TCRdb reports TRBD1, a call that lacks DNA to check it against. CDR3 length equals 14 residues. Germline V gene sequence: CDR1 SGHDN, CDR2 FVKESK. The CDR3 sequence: CASKKGQRNTEAFF. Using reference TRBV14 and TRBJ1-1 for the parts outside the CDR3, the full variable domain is EAGVTQFPSHSVIEKGQTVTLRCDPISGHDNLYWYRRVMGKEIKFLLHFVKESKQDESGMPNNRFLAERTGGTYSTLKVQPAELEDSGVYFCASKKGQRNTEAFFGQGTRLTVV.